These 19 T cell receptor beta chains came from one sample sequenced in a study of T cells after yellow fever vaccination. A single record per CDR3 protein comes from TCRdb applying MiXCR to the 5' RACE reads. The sample includes 500,000 to 550,000 distinct CDR3 sequences, 20% to 25% of them seen just once. The specimen was PBMCs, collected about 20 days after the first yellow fever vaccination. The receptors derive from a man aged 18-30 years who received the YFV17D yellow fever vaccine.

The count of this clonotype is one. The chain is built from TRBV9 and TRBJ1-2, with D perhaps matching TRBD1 (5 bases). V shed 2 bases and J shed 3 bases, with 14 bases lying between them. The CDR3 runs 15 residues. Germline lookup yields CDR1 SGDLS and CDR2 YYNGEE. The DNA for the CDR3 is TGTGCCAGCAGCGTGGGGCAGGGACGTTACTATGGCTACACCTTC. It encodes CASSVGQGRYYGYTF.

The chain's CDR3 is CASSRAGGPYEQYF. The CDR3 DNA reads as TGTGCCAGCAGCCGAGCGGGGGGACCCTACGAGCAGTACTTC. The V gene is TRBV7-2, the J gene TRBJ2-7; 9 bases match TRBD2. Germline V CDR1 and CDR2: SGHTA, FQGNSA. This CDR3 has 14 residues. After removal of 5 bases from V and 2 bases from J, the junction contained 4 bases not matched to a gene.

This clonotype was seen a handful of times. This chain uses TRBV15 with TRBJ1-5; 7 positions agree with TRBD1. Germline CDR1 and CDR2: LNHNV and YYDKDF (reference sequence). With 1 base clipped from V and 4 bases from J, the junction kept 4 bases outside the gene matches. This CDR3 spans 15 amino acids. CDR3 in amino acids: CATSRGQGANQPQHF. The DNA of the CDR3 is TGTGCCACCAGCAGAGGACAGGGTGCGAATCAGCCCCAGCATTTT.

The rearrangement uses TRBV20-1 and TRBJ2-3; 9 bases map to TRBD1. V lost 5 bases, J lost 8 bases, and 8 bases stayed unmatched. The CDR3 runs to 13 residues. CDR1 is DFQATT, CDR2 SNEGSKA, per germline (reference sequence). The CDR3 protein is CSAPDRGLPTQYF. The CDR3 DNA sequence: TGCAGTGCTCCGGACAGGGGACTCCCTACGCAGTATTTT.

V gene TRBV5-5 combines with J gene TRBJ2-2; TRBD2 might be the D (6 bases). Germline assignment: CDR1 SGHKS and CDR2 YYEKEE (reference sequence). This CDR3 comprises 14 residues. The germline V and J ends were trimmed by 0 bases and 6 bases, with 9 bases remaining between them. The DNA for the CDR3 is TGTGCCAGCAGCTTGGGCGGGGAACCCGGGGAGCTGTTTTTT. Residues: CASSLGGEPGELFF.

The rearrangement links TRBV6-5 to TRBJ1-2, with 7 bases matching TRBD1. This CDR3 contains 14 residues. CDR1 and CDR2 from the germline V gene are MNHEY and SVGAGI. J lost 6 bases, V lost 2 bases, and 6 bases had no gene match. CDR3 residues: CASSYADRNNGYTF. CDR3 nucleotides: TGTGCCAGCAGTTACGCGGACAGGAATAATGGCTACACCTTC.

There are a few counts of this clonotype. The chain joins TRBV20-1 to TRBJ2-3, with D possibly being TRBD1 (7 bases). Germline assignment: CDR1 DFQATT and CDR2 SNEGSKA (reference sequence). The CDR3 totals 16 residues. The V and J ends lost 3 bases and 0 bases respectively, with 16 bases between them. CDR3 loop: CSASPTGAGSTDTQYF. As DNA, the CDR3 is TGCAGTGCTAGCCCCACAGGGGCGGGAAGCACAGATACGCAGTATTTT.

The CDR3 nucleotides are TGTGCCAGCAGCTTAAGCAGGGATCACACCGGGGAGCTGTTTTTT. This gives the protein CASSLSRDHTGELFF. The J gene is TRBJ2-2, the V gene TRBV7-3; weak D call: TRBD1 (5 bases). This CDR3 region has 15 residues. Germline-derived CDR1 and CDR2 are SGHTA and FQGTGA. Trimming removed 1 base from V and 3 bases from J, with 9 bases in between.

This clonotype was picked up a small number of times. The gene calls are TRBV15 and TRBJ2-7; perhaps TRBD1 as D (5 bases). The CDR3 extends over 13 amino acids. The V gene's germline CDR1 is LNHNV and CDR2 YYDKDF (reference sequence). With 0 bases removed from V and 4 bases from J, the gap between germline ends came to 7 bases. The CDR3: CATSRDQGYEQYV. CDR3 coding DNA: TGTGCCACCAGCAGAGATCAGGGTTACGAGCAGTACGTC.

This clonotype turned up a few times. This rearrangement joins TRBV5-1 to TRBJ1-2, with 9 bases matching TRBD1. The CDR3 totals 14 residues. V dropped 4 bases and J dropped 3; count of bases not matched to a gene: 4. Germline values: CDR1 SGHRS, CDR2 YFSETQ. CDR3 sequence: CASSKDRGYYGYTF. For the CDR3, the DNA is TGCGCCAGCAGCAAGGACAGGGGATACTATGGCTACACCTTC.

This clonotype has more than one count but fewer than ten. The rearrangement uses TRBV6-1 and TRBJ2-3; D not resolved. The V end was cut by 6 bases, the J end by 0 bases, with 7 bases between. From germline, CDR1 is MNHNS and CDR2 SASEGT. The CDR3 extends over 13 amino acids. As DNA, the CDR3 is TGTGCCAGCAGCGTTTCGAGCACAGATACGCAGTATTTT. It codes for CASSVSSTDTQYF.

Only one count was recorded for this clonotype. The rearrangement links TRBV6-5 to TRBJ2-3; 13 bases are shared with TRBD2. Germline V gene sequence: CDR1 MNHEY, CDR2 SVGAGI. The ends lost 8 bases at V and 6 bases at J; junction bases unmatched: 11. The CDR3 is 16 amino acids. The CDR3 DNA follows: TGTGCCAGCCGTTCCCGACCGGGACTAGCGGGGGATACGCAGTATTTT. The encoded protein is CASRSRPGLAGDTQYF.

V is TRBV7-2 and J is TRBJ2-6, with no clear D. V was cut by 5 bases and J by 0 bases, with 8 bases left in between. Germline CDR1 SGHTA, CDR2 FQGNSA. This CDR3 comprises 15 residues. The CDR3 loop is CASSIKFSGANVLTF. CDR3 DNA: TGTGCCAGCAGCATAAAGTTCTCTGGGGCCAACGTCCTGACTTTC.

This clonotype was observed a few times. The V call is TRBV6-1, the J call TRBJ2-7; 9 positions match TRBD1. CDR3 length: 18 amino acids. With V trimmed by 5 bases and J by 1 base, 15 bases remained unmatched. Germline V CDR1 and CDR2: MNHNS, SASEGT. The CDR3 loop is CASSPRDRAIISSYEQYF. CDR3 sequence (DNA): TGTGCCAGCAGTCCCCGGGACAGGGCCATTATTTCTTCCTACGAGCAGTACTTC.

The J gene is TRBJ1-1, the V gene TRBV20-1; D perhaps matches TRBD1 (5 bases). Germline V gene sequence: CDR1 DFQATT, CDR2 SNEGSKA (reference sequence). Trimming took 5 bases from V and 5 from J, leaving 21 bases between them. The CDR3 spans 15 residues. The CDR3 region is CSAPRLGRWDTEAFF. In nucleotides, the CDR3 is TGCAGTGCTCCTAGATTGGGGCGCTGGGATACTGAAGCTTTCTTT.

The rearrangement joins TRBV7-2 to TRBJ1-6; TRBD1 agrees at 7 bases. This CDR3 spans 16 amino acids. The V segment lost 5 bases and the J segment 7 bases; nucleotides outside the gene matches: 11. Looked up from germline, CDR1 is SGHTA and CDR2 is FQGNSA. The CDR3 region is CASSQRQGPINSPLHF. CDR3 bases: TGTGCCAGCAGCCAAAGACAGGGCCCCATCAATTCACCCCTCCACTTT.

J is TRBJ2-5 and V is TRBV9; D is perhaps TRBD1 or TRBD2 (5 bases each). V was clipped by 6 bases and J by 1 base, with 13 bases between them. There are 14 residues in the CDR3. Germline V gene lookup returns CDR1 SGDLS and CDR2 YYNGEE. The CDR3 DNA reads TGTGCCAGCACCCGGGACCAAGTCCAAGAGACCCAGTACTTC. Translating it yields CASTRDQVQETQYF.

The chain has TRBV20-1 and TRBJ2-3; 8 nucleotides match TRBD1. CDR1 is DFQATT and CDR2 is SNEGSKA in the germline V gene (reference sequence). The CDR3 loop spans 13 amino acids. The V segment lost 6 bases and the J segment 2 bases; nucleotides outside the gene matches: 4. Here the CDR3 reads CSAIQGATDTQYF. For the CDR3, the DNA is TGCAGTGCGATCCAGGGGGCCACAGATACGCAGTATTTT.

This chain uses TRBV10-3 with TRBJ2-5; D is perhaps TRBD2 (5 bases). Germline V lookup: CDR1 ENHRY, CDR2 SYGVKD. This CDR3 spans 15 amino acids. V was trimmed by 3 bases and J by 4 bases, leaving 15 bases between them. DNA for the CDR3: TGTGCCATCAGTGATCCCGGGAAGTCGGGAGAGACCCAGTACTTC. Protein: CAISDPGKSGETQYF.